This T cell receptor (beta chain) stems from a study of blood T cells in healthy people across ages. Notes on the study in general: The recorded TCR beta diversity per million T cells decreased in a roughly linear manner with age.

The use of a sample-barcoded 5' primer and a J-beta primer mix characterized a second PCR of roughly 6 to 11 cycles. In TCRdb, the 5' RACE reads were re-called with MiXCR into one record per CDR3 protein. This table has about 1.4 million distinct CDR3 sequences, roughly 64% appearing once. In the case of this clonotype: Antigen unknown.

Researchers collected 9.5 to 10 milliliters of peripheral blood from every single donor. CDR1 is MNHEY and CDR2 is SMNVEV in the germline V gene (reference sequence). The CDR3 has 13 residues. Trimming removed 3 bases from V and 4 bases from J, with 7 bases in between. This receptor was identified in a man younger than 35 in good health. This rearrangement joins TRBV27 to TRBJ2-1; the D is unclear. Sequencing was performed on blood. The CDR3 region has the DNA TGTGCCAGCAGTTTGAGCGAGTACAATGAGCAGTTCTTC. Translated: CASSLSEYNEQFF.